This T cell receptor beta chain is from a study of spatial heterogeneity in lung cancer. TCRdb reprocessed the 5' RACE reads with MiXCR, giving one entry per CDR3 protein. The table records 8,500 to 13,000 distinct CDR3 sequences, 8.6% of them present only once. Noted time point: sample taken at primary tumor resection. Tumor, nontumor lung or frozen PBMC supplied whole RNA, sequenced without sorting. V lost 0 bases and J 5 bases, leaving 5 bases between the germline ends. Germline V lookup: CDR1 SGHAT, CDR2 FQNNGV. The CDR3 totals 13 residues. This clonotype came up many times. Source: PBMCs, taken at surgery. This receptor was taken from a male donor with early-stage non-small cell lung cancer. The chain is built from TRBV11-2 and TRBJ1-5; D ambiguous. This CDR3 is CASSLDTDQPQHF. The CDR3 region has the DNA TGTGCCAGCAGCTTAGATACGGATCAGCCCCAGCATTTT.